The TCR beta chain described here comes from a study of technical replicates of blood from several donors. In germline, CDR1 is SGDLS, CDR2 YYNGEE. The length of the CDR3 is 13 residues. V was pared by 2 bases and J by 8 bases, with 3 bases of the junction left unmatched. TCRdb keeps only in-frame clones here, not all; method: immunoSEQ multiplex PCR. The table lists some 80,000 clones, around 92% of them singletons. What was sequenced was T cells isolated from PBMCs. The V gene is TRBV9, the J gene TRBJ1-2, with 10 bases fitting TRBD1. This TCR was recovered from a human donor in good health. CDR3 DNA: TGTGCCAGCAGCGTCTGGACAGGGGGAGGCTACACCTTC. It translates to CASSVWTGGGYTF.